A single sample is the source of the 22 T cell receptor beta chains below, sequenced in a study of T cell responses to AZD1222 COVID-19 vaccine. The table came from immunoSEQ multiplex PCR; TCRdb's copy has only in-frame clones and leaves some out. The sample carries some 140,000 clones, approximately 85% recorded once. The sample here was peripheral blood, taken 28 days after the second AZD1222 dose. Receptors were obtained from an adult who received the AZD1222 COVID-19 vaccine.

Only one count was recorded for this clone. The rearrangement uses TRBV18 and TRBJ2-7, with a weak D call TRBD1 (6 bases). In germline, CDR1 is KGHSH, CDR2 LQKENI. This CDR3 has 15 residues. Trimming shortened V by 3 bases and J by 5 bases, and 17 bases separated the two germline ends. The CDR3 here is CASSPRPRGNHEQYF. Here the CDR3 DNA reads TGTGCCAGCTCACCGCGACCAAGGGGGAATCACGAGCAGTACTTC. Looking up the rest from reference TRBV18 and TRBJ2-7 gives the full variable domain: NAGVMQNPRHLVRRRGQEARLRCSPMKGHSHVYWYRQLPEEGLKFMVYLQKENIIDESGMPKERFSAEFPKEGPSILRIQQVVRGDSAAYFCASSPRPRGNHEQYFGPGTRLTVT.

This chain links TRBV3-1 (or the pseudogene TRBV3-2) with TRBJ2-1; either TRBD1 or TRBD2 may supply D (5 bases each). V lost 1 base to trimming and J lost 6 bases, with 10 bases between them. This CDR3 is built from 14 residues. Germline CDR1 LGHDT, CDR2 YNNKEL (reference sequence). CDR3 region: CASSQGTGPNEQFF. The CDR3 nucleotides are TGTGCCAGCAGCCAAGGCACGGGGCCCAATGAGCAGTTCTTC.

This chain joins TRBV30 and TRBJ1-2; D gene uncertain. The CDR3 runs 14 residues. Germline V lookup: CDR1 GTSNPN, CDR2 SVGIG (reference sequence). The V and J ends lost 4 bases and 0 bases respectively, with 12 bases between them. CDR3 sequence: CAWTPYSTNYGYTF. CDR3 DNA sequence: TGTGCCTGGACTCCATACAGTACTAACTATGGCTACACCTTC.

The J gene is TRBJ1-1, the V gene TRBV10-3, with D unclear. The CDR3 extends over 15 amino acids. The germline V gene encodes CDR1 ENHRY and CDR2 SYGVKD. V lost 0 bases and J lost 8, with 16 bases in between. As DNA, the CDR3 is TGTGCCATCAGTGAGTCGACGGAGTCAGGTTGGGAAGCTTTCTTT. Its protein is CAISESTESGWEAFF.

V and J are TRBV30 and TRBJ1-2; D is unclear. Looked up from germline, CDR1 is GTSNPN and CDR2 is SVGIG (reference sequence). Between the trimmed V and J ends, which lost 1 base and 4 bases, there was a span of 10 bases. The CDR3 loop spans 13 amino acids. The chain's CDR3 is CAWSGEPLYGYTF. DNA of the CDR3: TGTGCCTGGAGTGGGGAGCCTCTCTATGGCTACACCTTC.

This clone has just one count. This sequence joins TRBV4-3 and TRBJ1-3, with unresolved D. V lost 5 bases, J lost 4 bases, and 21 bases lay in between. Germline V CDR1 and CDR2: LGHNA, YSLEER. This CDR3 has 17 residues. The CDR3 bases are TGCGCCAGCAGCTCCGCCCCCCCTAGGTCAGCGGGAAACACCATATATTTT. The encoded protein is CASSSAPPRSAGNTIYF.

The gene calls are TRBV7-2 and TRBJ2-7; the match to TRBD2 covers 8 bases. Trimming removed 1 base from V and 6 bases from J; junction bases left unmatched: 8. CDR3 length equals 15 residues. Per the germline V gene, CDR1 is SGHTA and CDR2 is FQGNSA. The CDR3 DNA is TGTGCCAGCAGCTTAGGCGGGACTAGTCCCTTCGAGCAGTACTTC. It codes for CASSLGGTSPFEQYF.

This clone was detected only once. The chain links TRBV27 to TRBJ2-1, with D unclear. The CDR3 has 15 residues. The germline V gene encodes CDR1 MNHEY and CDR2 SMNVEV (reference sequence). V was cut by 5 bases and J by 7 bases, with 18 bases left in between. The CDR3 region is CASSPYTSPRNEQFF. DNA for the CDR3: TGTGCCAGCAGTCCTTATACCTCCCCCCGGAATGAGCAGTTCTTC.

The chain carries TRBV11-3 and TRBJ2-5; 8 bases agree with TRBD2. In germline, CDR1 is SGHNT, CDR2 YENEEA. The CDR3 runs to 15 residues. The J segment lost 2 bases and the V segment lost 5 bases, leaving 7 bases of the junction unmatched. This CDR3 reads CASSTGRGGQETQYF. The CDR3, as DNA: TGTGCCAGCAGCACAGGTCGGGGGGGACAAGAGACCCAGTACTTC.

This chain links TRBV30 with TRBJ2-7; no definite D call. V was shortened by 3 bases and J by 0 bases, with 18 bases between the two germline ends. The CDR3 totals 16 residues. In germline, CDR1 is GTSNPN, CDR2 SVGIG (reference sequence). CDR3 in amino acids: CAWSLMASWDSYEQYF. CDR3 DNA: TGTGCCTGGAGCTTGATGGCCTCGTGGGACTCCTACGAGCAGTACTTC.

CDR3 DNA sequence: TGTGCCAGCAGCCTCAGGGCCTACGAGCAGTACTTC. Translating it yields CASSLRAYEQYF. V usage is TRBV13 and J usage is TRBJ2-7; possible D gene TRBD1, 5 bases. This CDR3 contains 12 residues. Deletions cut 5 bases from V and 2 bases from J, with 7 bases between. Per the germline V gene, CDR1 is PRHDT and CDR2 is FYEKMQ (reference sequence).

This clone is a singleton in its sample. The rearrangement links TRBV13 to TRBJ2-1; TRBD2 aligns across 11 bases. In germline, CDR1 is PRHDT, CDR2 FYEKMQ (reference sequence). V lost 1 base and J lost 5; bases outside the gene matches: 4. The CDR3 extends over 16 amino acids. DNA for the CDR3: TGTGCCAGCAGCTTAGTGGGGACTAGCGGTCACAATGAGCAGTTCTTC. Amino acid sequence: CASSLVGTSGHNEQFF.

The chain uses TRBV24-1 and TRBJ1-4; a possible D gene is TRBD1 (5 bases). CDR1 KGHDR and CDR2 SFDVKD come from the germline V gene. V lost 6 bases, J lost 8 bases, and 15 bases lay in between. This CDR3 is 14 amino acids long. CDR3 DNA: TGTGCCACCAGTAGCCGGGACTTAAAGGAAAAACTGTTTTTT. This sequence encodes CATSSRDLKEKLFF.

The chain employs TRBV29-1 and TRBJ2-7, with 8 nucleotides matching TRBD1. Trimming cost V 7 bases and J 1 base; bases outside gene matches: 6. Germline CDR1 and CDR2: SQVTM and ANQGSEA. There are 13 residues in the CDR3. The CDR3 spells CSGIQGVSYEQYF. CDR3 sequence (DNA): TGCAGCGGAATACAGGGGGTATCCTACGAGCAGTACTTC.

The J gene is TRBJ2-3, the V gene TRBV11-3, with D possibly matching TRBD2 (5 bases). Trimming cost V 4 bases and J 1 base, with 9 bases left between them. The germline CDR1 and CDR2 sequences are SGHNT and YENEEA. CDR3 length equals 14 residues. The CDR3 DNA sequence: TGTGCCAGCAGCTCGGGGTCTCGCACAGATACGCAGTATTTT. It codes for CASSSGSRTDTQYF. The full variable domain, with the rest looked up from reference TRBV11-3 and TRBJ2-3, is EAGVVQSPRYKIIEKKQPVAFWCNPISGHNTLYWYLQNLGQGPELLIRYENEEAVDDSQLPKDRFSAERLKGVDSTLKIQPAELGDSAVYLCASSSGSRTDTQYFGPGTRLTVL.

The chain links TRBV19 to TRBJ2-7; 7 nucleotides agree with TRBD2. This CDR3 is 15 amino acids long. Germline-derived CDR1 and CDR2 are LNHDA and SQIVND (reference sequence). The V and J ends lost 4 bases and 6 bases, in that order; junction bases with no gene match: 12. The CDR3 bases are TGTGCCAGTAGTAGGCTAGCGGTTCCAACGGGCGAGCAGTACTTC. Translating gives CASSRLAVPTGEQYF. The full variable domain, its missing parts supplied by reference TRBV19 and TRBJ2-7, is DGGITQSPKYLFRKEGQNVTLSCEQNLNHDAMYWYRQDPGQGLRLIYYSQIVNDFQKGDIAEGYSVSREKKESFPLTVTSAQKNPTAFYLCASSRLAVPTGEQYFGPGTRLTVT.

V usage is TRBV6-2 or TRBV6-3 and J usage is TRBJ1-1; TRBD1 matches 9 bases. Germline values: CDR1 MNHEY, CDR2 SVGEGT. The CDR3 has 16 amino acids. J lost 4 bases, V lost 5 bases, and 11 bases had no gene match. The CDR3: CASSRFMTGGSTEAFF. CDR3 bases: TGTGCCAGCAGTCGATTTATGACAGGGGGGAGCACTGAAGCTTTCTTT.

This clone appeared once. The V call is TRBV7-2, the J call TRBJ1-1; maybe TRBD1 (5 bases). This CDR3 contains 15 residues. The V end was cut by 5 bases, the J end by 0 bases, with 13 bases between. Germline V gene sequence: CDR1 SGHTA, CDR2 FQGNSA. CDR3 DNA sequence: TGTGCCAGCAGCCCCGGGGGGACCTTGAACACTGAAGCTTTCTTT. The encoded protein is CASSPGGTLNTEAFF.

J is TRBJ2-1 and V is TRBV5-1; 8 positions agree with TRBD1. Per the germline V gene, CDR1 is SGHRS and CDR2 is YFSETQ. The V segment lost 4 bases and the J segment 2 bases; nucleotides outside the gene matches: 8. The length of the CDR3 is 16 residues. The CDR3 coding sequence is TGCGCCAGCAGCCAAGGACAGGGTGGGACCTACAATGAGCAGTTCTTC. Amino acids: CASSQGQGGTYNEQFF.

The rearrangement uses TRBV4-3 and TRBJ2-2; TRBD1 matches 10 bases. The V gene's germline CDR1 is LGHNA and CDR2 YSLEER. V was clipped by 2 bases and J by 7 bases; unmatched bases: 7. This CDR3 contains 16 residues. The CDR3 loop reads CASSQPGQGYSGELFF. CDR3 nucleotides: TGCGCCAGCAGCCAACCGGGACAGGGGTATAGCGGGGAGCTGTTTTTT.

The chain combines TRBV9 with TRBJ1-1; D is perhaps TRBD1 (6 bases). V lost 4 bases, J lost 4 bases, and 17 bases lay in between. The CDR3 runs 15 residues. The V gene's germline CDR1 is SGDLS and CDR2 YYNGEE. Here the CDR3 reads CASSSLQGFGTEAFF. In DNA, the CDR3 is TGTGCCAGCAGCTCGTTACAGGGTTTTGGCACTGAAGCTTTCTTT. The complete variable domain, with remaining parts taken from reference TRBV9 and TRBJ1-1, reads DSGVTQTPKHLITATGQRVTLRCSPRSGDLSVYWYQQSLDQGLQFLIQYYNGEERAKGNILERFSAQQFPDLHSELNLSSLELGDSALYFCASSSLQGFGTEAFFGQGTRLTVV.

The chain recombines TRBV28 with TRBJ1-2; weak D call: TRBD1 (5 bases). The CDR3 contains 13 residues. Germline CDR1 MDHEN, CDR2 SYDVKM. The V end was cut by 2 bases, the J end by 4 bases, with 8 bases between. DNA for the CDR3: TGTGCCAGCAGTTTACAGGGCGCCTATGGCTACACCTTC. This translates into CASSLQGAYGYTF.